Listed below are T cell receptor beta chains from one sample, sequenced in a study of blood T cell repertoires in COVID-19. Libraries were prepared by immunoSEQ multiplex PCR; TCRdb keeps only in-frame clonotypes and omits some of them. The data show about 200,000 clones, approximately 90% seen once. Sequencing was done on a sample of peripheral blood. The receptors stem from a human donor in a cohort sampled during active COVID-19. Each CDR3 is given with its conserved first and last residue. D genes are given only for firm matches. A row's size may be missing; if present it is once, few, many or a size class.

>TRBJ2-3|.|.|TRBV6-2/TRBV6-3
CASSYSPTGLDTQYF
TGTGCCAGCAGTTACAGCCCCACAGGGCTAGATACGCAGTATTTT
>TRBJ2-1|few|.|TRBV12-3/TRBV12-4
CASSRDYNEQFF
TGTGCCAGCAGTCGAGACTACAATGAGCAGTTCTTC
>TRBJ1-6|.|TRBD1|TRBV27
CASSPLGTGDAWGNSPLHF
TGTGCCAGCAGCCCCCTTGGGACAGGGGACGCCTGGGGGAATTCACCCCTCCACTTT
>TRBJ2-1|few|.|TRBV24-1
CATSDPGLHEQFF
TGTGCCACCAGTGATCCGGGACTCCATGAGCAGTTCTTC
>TRBJ2-1|.|TRBD2|TRBV28
CASSPLGTSRYNEQFF
TGTGCCAGCAGTCCCCTCGGGACTAGCCGGTACAATGAGCAGTTCTTC
>TRBJ1-5|few|.|TRBV19
CASSVDRRFYSNQPQHF
TGTGCCAGTAGTGTCGACAGGAGATTTTATAGCAATCAGCCCCAGCATTTT
>TRBJ2-1|.|.|TRBV9
CASSVAGSGSYNEQFF
TGTGCCAGCAGCGTAGCCGGGTCGGGCTCCTACAATGAGCAGTTCTTC
>TRBJ1-4|.|TRBD1|TRBV3-1/TRBV3-2
CASSLGQGLANEKLFF
TGTGCCAGCAGCCTCGGACAGGGCCTGGCTAATGAAAAACTGTTTTTT
>TRBJ2-6|.|.|TRBV7-9
CASSLSGRSSGANVLTF
TGTGCCAGCAGCCTAAGTGGGAGGAGCTCTGGGGCCAACGTCCTGACTTTC
>TRBJ1-3|.|.|TRBV2
CASSEQGRNTIYF
TGTGCCAGCAGTGAACAGGGTAGAAACACCATATATTTT
>TRBJ1-6|.|TRBD1|TRBV27
CASRGDSGRLNSPLHF
TGTGCCAGCAGGGGGGACAGTGGGCGACTAAATTCACCCCTCCACTTT
>TRBJ2-1|.|TRBD2|TRBV10-1
CATGLAGGGEQFF
TGCGCCACCGGACTAGCGGGAGGTGGAGAGCAGTTCTTC
>TRBJ1-1|few|.|TRBV19
CASSLNSKMNTEAFF
TGTGCCAGTAGTCTTAACAGCAAAATGAACACTGAAGCTTTCTTT
>TRBJ1-5|.|.|TRBV15
CATSRGTGLGQPQHF
TGTGCCACCAGCAGAGGTACAGGATTAGGTCAGCCCCAGCATTTT
>TRBJ2-3|.|TRBD2|TRBV5-1
CASSLWGTSGGDTQYF
TGCGCCAGCAGCTTGTGGGGGACTAGCGGGGGAGATACGCAGTATTTT
>TRBJ1-1|.|.|TRBV6-6
CASTSFGGLNTEAFF
TGTGCCAGCACATCTTTCGGCGGGCTGAACACTGAAGCTTTCTTT
>TRBJ1-1|once|TRBD1|TRBV19
CASSTGGLGTEAFF
TGTGCCAGTAGCACAGGGGGCCTGGGCACTGAAGCTTTCTTT
>TRBJ2-1|.|TRBD2|TRBV5-6
CASSYERGGTYNEQFF
TGTGCCAGCAGCTACGAACGGGGGGGAACCTACAATGAGCAGTTCTTC
>TRBJ2-7|.|.|TRBV28
CASSFARTTYEQYF
TGTGCCAGCAGTTTTGCTAGGACTACCTACGAGCAGTACTTC
>TRBJ2-4|.|TRBD2|TRBV29-1
CSVEQGEGIQYF
TGCAGCGTTGAACAAGGGGAGGGCATTCAGTACTTC
>TRBJ1-1|.|.|TRBV6-5
CASRWGRNTEAFF
TGTGCCAGCAGATGGGGCAGGAACACTGAAGCTTTCTTT
>TRBJ1-1|.|.|TRBV19
CASSALPGDRNTEAFF
TGTGCCAGTAGCGCTCTCCCGGGGGATAGGAACACTGAAGCTTTCTTT
>TRBJ2-6|.|.|TRBV30
CAWRAGGFGANVLTF
TGTGCCTGGAGGGCAGGGGGGTTTGGGGCCAACGTCCTGACTTTC
>TRBJ1-1|few|.|TRBV28
CASSLGGSNTEAFF
TGTGCCAGCAGTTTGGGTGGTAGCAACACTGAAGCTTTCTTT
>TRBJ2-1|.|.|TRBV5-1
CASSLGQENNEQFF
TGCGCCAGCAGCTTGGGACAGGAGAACAATGAGCAGTTCTTC
>TRBJ2-1|.|.|TRBV7-9
CASSLGRGGEQFF
TGTGCCAGCAGCTTAGGCAGGGGTGGTGAGCAGTTCTTC
>TRBJ1-4|.|TRBD1|TRBV15
CATSRRTQGAAEKLFF
TGTGCCACCAGCAGACGGACCCAGGGGGCGGCTGAAAAACTGTTTTTT
>TRBJ1-6|.|.|TRBV9
CASSVAGQYNSPLHF
TGTGCCAGCAGCGTAGCTGGCCAGTATAATTCACCCCTCCACTTT
>TRBJ1-2|.|.|TRBV19
CASSRAGRISERGYTF
TGTGCCAGTAGTAGGGCAGGGCGCATCTCGGAGCGTGGCTACACCTTC
>TRBJ2-1|.|.|TRBV6-5
CASNRGGEPRSEQFF
TGTGCCAGCAATCGGGGCGGGGAACCGCGCAGTGAGCAGTTCTTC
>TRBJ2-1|.|.|TRBV30
CASAGQVSYNEQFF
TGTGCCTCAGCGGGACAGGTCTCCTACAATGAGCAGTTCTTC
>TRBJ2-7|.|.|TRBV21-1
CASTEPGQGTYEQYF
TGTGCCAGCACCGAACCGGGACAGGGTACCTACGAGCAGTACTTC
>TRBJ2-2|.|.|TRBV19
CACRYGNTGELFF
TGTGCCTGTCGATACGGGAACACCGGGGAGCTGTTTTTT
>TRBJ2-5|.|TRBD1|TRBV5-4
CASTLNRGGETQYF
TGTGCCAGCACTTTGAACAGGGGTGGTGAGACCCAGTACTTC
>TRBJ2-2|once|.|TRBV5-1
CASSLDGGMMNTGELFF
TGCGCCAGCAGCCTGGATGGCGGGATGATGAACACCGGGGAGCTGTTTTTT
>TRBJ2-7|.|TRBD1|TRBV30
CAWSVGTGFEQYF
TGTGCCTGGAGTGTAGGGACAGGGTTCGAGCAGTACTTC
>TRBJ2-7|.|.|TRBV11-2
CASSEGLSYEQYF
TGTGCCAGCAGCGAGGGACTCTCCTACGAGCAGTACTTC
>TRBJ2-1|.|.|TRBV29-1
CSVDGLAASSYNEQFF
TGCAGCGTTGACGGGTTAGCGGCTAGCTCCTACAATGAGCAGTTCTTC
>TRBJ2-6|once|TRBD1|TRBV12-5
CASGLVLGRGLNSGANVLTF
TGTGCTAGTGGTTTGGTACTTGGCAGGGGGTTAAACTCTGGGGCCAACGTCCTGACTTTC